The 24 T cell receptor beta chains below all came from one sample that was sequenced in a study of spatial heterogeneity in lung cancer (dated by TCRdb to the late 2010s). This specimen's time point label, per the study, means: sample taken at primary tumor resection. For TCR sequencing, whole RNA was extracted from tumor and nontumor lung tissue, or from cryopreserved PBMC samples, and no cell sorting was done. The library was prepared using 5' RACE. The data were produced on a NextSeq 500. TCRdb reworked the public reads: Q25 trimming with fastp, MiXCR clone assembly, productive beta chains retained. Entries that share a CDR3 protein sequence are merged under the most common genes and DNA. The sample records about 8,600 distinct CDR3 sequences, approximately 5% of which are singletons. The top ten clones comprise roughly 30% of the sample. Sequenced material: PBMCs, taken at surgery. The receptors stem from a male donor with early-stage non-small cell lung cancer.

With regard to this clonotype: Since the library was made to target alpha chains, this beta chain is a stray read and its abundance is not meaningful. V and J are TRBV7-9 and TRBJ1-6; perhaps TRBD1 as D (5 bases). The CDR3 is made up of 14 amino acids. Trimming cost V 5 bases and J 6 bases, with 11 bases left between them. Per the germline V gene, CDR1 is SEHNR and CDR2 is FQNEAQ (reference sequence). CDR3 amino acids: CASSPPRGNSPLHF. CDR3 nucleotides: TGTGCCAGCAGCCCACCTAGGGGTAATTCACCCCTCCACTTT.

This clonotype was detected ten times or more. This beta chain slipped into a library made for alpha chains as a stray read, so its size is not meaningful. The V call is TRBV12-3 or TRBV12-4, the J call TRBJ1-3; 7 nucleotides agree with TRBD1. V was clipped by 5 bases and J by 4 bases; unmatched bases: 5. The CDR3 covers 14 residues. CDR3 sequence reads: CASSPTGSGNTIYF. In DNA form, the CDR3 reads TGTGCCAGCAGTCCGACAGGGTCAGGAAACACCATATATTTT.

By sample share, this clonotype is medium-sized (0.01 to 0.1%). This beta chain turned up in a library designed for alpha chains; as an off-target read, its abundance says little. The chain is built from TRBV4-2 and TRBJ2-6; tentatively, D is TRBD1 (6 bases). Germline-derived CDR1 and CDR2 are LGHNA and YNFKEQ. The CDR3 runs 16 residues. V lost 0 bases and J 2 bases, leaving 8 bases between the germline ends. Here the CDR3 reads CASSQDRGTGANVLTF. Here the CDR3 DNA reads TGTGCCAGCAGCCAAGACAGGGGAACTGGGGCCAACGTCCTGACTTTC.

In this sample, this clonotype turned up many times. A library made for alpha chains picked up this beta chain off target, so its size means little. This chain connects TRBV11-2 to TRBJ2-5; D is perhaps TRBD2 (6 bases). The germline V gene has CDR1 SGHAT and CDR2 FQNNGV. Between the trimmed V and J ends, which lost 3 bases and 4 bases, there was a span of 18 bases. The CDR3 consists of 16 residues. The CDR3 coding sequence is TGTGCCAGCAGCTTCTTATTGGGGGGAAGGGGAGAGACCCAGTACTTC. Encoded protein: CASSFLLGGRGETQYF.

This clonotype was recorded at least ten times. A library prepared for alpha chains yielded this beta chain as an off-target read; its size is of little meaning. The chain joins TRBV21-1 to TRBJ1-1. TRBV21-1 is shown as a pseudogene. The CDR3 is 15 residues long. CDR3 loop: CASSKFGGVNTEAFF. CDR3 DNA: TGTGCCAGCAGCAAATTCGGGGGGGTGAACACTGAAGCTTTCTTT.

This clonotype ranks as medium-sized. Little can be read into the size of this beta chain, an off-target read in a library designed for alpha chains. The chain joins TRBV7-2 to TRBJ2-1; unclear D gene. CDR3 length: 14 residues. Germline loops: CDR1 SGHTA, CDR2 FQGNSA. Trimming took off 5 bases at V and 0 bases at J, with 8 bases between the two ends. This CDR3 reads CASSPDPSYNEQFF. CDR3 bases: TGTGCCAGCAGCCCGGACCCCTCCTACAATGAGCAGTTCTTC. Full variable domain (missing parts from reference TRBV7-2 and TRBJ2-1): GAGVSQSPSNKVTEKGKDVELRCDPISGHTALYWYRQSLGQGLEFLIYFQGNSAPDKSGLPSDRFSAERTGGSVSTLTIQRTQQEDSAVYLCASSPDPSYNEQFFGPGTRLTVL.

About this clonotype itself: A library made for alpha chains picked up this beta chain off target, so its size means little. This chain connects TRBV10-2 to TRBJ2-7; 9 bases match TRBD1. Per germline, CDR1 WSHSY and CDR2 SAAADI. This CDR3 has 17 residues. V was clipped by 1 base and J by 3 bases; unmatched bases: 10. The CDR3 loop is CASSEFGIGTGIYEQYF. The CDR3 DNA sequence: TGCGCCAGCAGTGAGTTTGGCATCGGGACAGGGATCTACGAGCAGTACTTC.

This clonotype is medium-sized. This beta chain slipped into a library made for alpha chains as a stray read, so its size is not meaningful. The chain combines TRBV9 with TRBJ1-3; D is ambiguous. The CDR3 extends over 14 amino acids. V shed 5 bases and J shed 0 bases, with 9 bases lying between them. Germline CDR1 SGDLS, CDR2 YYNGEE. The CDR3 loop is CASSLKSSGNTIYF. In DNA form, the CDR3 reads TGTGCCAGCAGTCTGAAGAGCTCTGGAAACACCATATATTTT.

Ten or more counts support this clonotype. A library prepared for alpha chains yielded this beta chain as an off-target read; its size is of little meaning. The chain recombines TRBV6-6 with TRBJ1-5; no clear D gene. The V gene lost 6 bases and the J gene lost 3 bases, with 15 bases spanning the gap. The CDR3 consists of 15 residues. The germline V gene encodes CDR1 MNHNY and CDR2 SVGAGI (reference sequence). The CDR3 region is CASRVLGRSNQPQHF. In nucleotides, the CDR3 is TGTGCCAGCAGGGTACTTGGCAGATCCAATCAGCCCCAGCATTTT.

This clonotype was counted only a few times. This beta chain is an off-target read within a library intended for alpha chains, so its frequency means little. The chain carries TRBV11-2 and TRBJ2-1; possibly TRBD2 for D (5 bases). V was shortened by 6 bases and J by 12 bases, with 18 bases between the two germline ends. In germline, CDR1 is SGHAT, CDR2 FQNNGV. The CDR3 has 13 amino acids. CDR3 region: CASRLGWTSPQFF. The CDR3 DNA reads as TGTGCCAGCAGGCTTGGGTGGACTTCCCCGCAGTTCTTC.

As concerns this clonotype: Since it is a stray read in a library aimed at alpha chains, this beta chain has a size that is not meaningful. CDR3 coding DNA: TGTGCCAGCAGCCAAGATAAGAGGAAACTGTTTTTT. This encodes CASSQDKRKLFF. The chain is built from TRBV3-1 and TRBJ1-4; D gene unclear. V dropped 0 bases and J dropped 11 bases, with 7 bases sitting between them. This CDR3 is built from 12 residues. The germline V gene encodes CDR1 LGHDT and CDR2 YNNKEL (reference sequence).

This clonotype occurred a few times. This beta chain is an off-target read within a library intended for alpha chains, so its frequency means little. This sequence joins TRBV19 and TRBJ2-3, with 10 bases lining up with TRBD2. CDR3 size: 16 residues. The V and J ends lost 4 bases and 6 bases, in that order; junction bases with no gene match: 10. Germline loops: CDR1 LNHDA, CDR2 SQIVND (reference sequence). The CDR3 sequence: CASSTRTSGGMDTQYF. CDR3 coding DNA: TGTGCCAGTAGTACAAGGACTAGCGGAGGTATGGATACGCAGTATTTT.

This clonotype was seen a few times. With the library built for alpha chains, this beta chain is off target and its frequency is not meaningful. The rearrangement links TRBV5-1 to TRBJ1-3; no clear D. This CDR3 is built from 14 residues. Looked up from germline, CDR1 is SGHRS and CDR2 is YFSETQ. V lost 0 bases, J lost 4 bases, and 8 bases lay in between. The CDR3 is CASSLDPAGNTIYF. The DNA for the CDR3 is TGCGCCAGCAGCTTGGATCCAGCCGGAAACACCATATATTTT.

This clonotype was seen at least ten times. This beta chain is a stray read from a library made for alpha chains; its abundance is not meaningful. CDR3 sequence reads: CASSLEGDSYEQYF. CDR3 DNA: TGCGCCAGCAGCTTGGAGGGGGACTCCTACGAGCAGTACTTC. This chain links TRBV5-1 with TRBJ2-7; the D gene is possibly TRBD1 (6 bases). Trimming removed 0 bases from V and 0 bases from J, with 7 bases in between. The CDR3 sequence is 14 residues long. Germline lookup yields CDR1 SGHRS and CDR2 YFSETQ. Complete variable domain (other parts from reference TRBV5-1 and TRBJ2-7): KAGVTQTPRYLIKTRGQQVTLSCSPISGHRSVSWYQQTPGQGLQFLFEYFSETQRNKGNFPGRFSGRQFSNSRSEMNVSTLELGDSALYLCASSLEGDSYEQYFGPGTRLTVT.

Turning to this clonotype: This beta chain is an off-target read within a library intended for alpha chains, so its frequency means little. The chain links TRBV7-6 to TRBJ2-2; D is undetermined. This CDR3 has 15 amino acids. Deletions cut 1 base from V and 5 bases from J, with 11 bases between. CDR1 and CDR2 (germline): SGHVS, FNYEAQ. The CDR3 reads CASSLVVLQTGELFF. The CDR3 DNA sequence: TGTGCCAGCAGCTTAGTAGTTTTACAGACCGGGGAGCTGTTTTTT.

This clonotype has only a few counts. Little can be read into the size of this beta chain, an off-target read in a library designed for alpha chains. The chain is built from TRBV28 and TRBJ2-1; D remains ambiguous. The germline CDR1 and CDR2 sequences are MDHEN and SYDVKM. V shed 3 bases and J shed 8 bases, with 5 bases lying between them. This CDR3 is 11 amino acids long. Here the CDR3 DNA reads TGTGCCAGCAGTTTCCGAGATGAGCAGTTCTTC. Its protein is CASSFRDEQFF.

This clonotype showed up many times. Being off target in a library aimed at alpha chains, this beta chain has a size of little meaning. In DNA, the CDR3 is TGTGCCAGCAGCTTGCAGAGAATGAACACTGAAGCTTTCTTT. The encoded protein is CASSLQRMNTEAFF. The rearrangement uses TRBV5-5 and TRBJ1-1; D gene unclear. CDR3 length equals 14 residues. With 1 base removed from V and 0 bases from J, the gap between germline ends came to 7 bases. CDR1 and CDR2 (germline): SGHKS, YYEKEE (reference sequence).

This clonotype was observed many times. In a library made to pick up alpha chains, this beta chain is a stray read with a size that means little. J is TRBJ1-3 and V is TRBV19, with D unclear. The V gene lost 6 bases and the J gene lost 6 bases, with 9 bases spanning the gap. CDR3 length: 12 residues. Germline CDR1 reads LNHDA; CDR2 reads SQIVND (reference sequence). This CDR3 is CASSLRENTIYF. CDR3 DNA sequence: TGTGCCAGTAGCCTGCGGGAAAACACCATATATTTT.

This clonotype has a handful of counts. The size of this beta chain means little, since it is a stray read in a library made for alpha chains. The chain joins TRBV10-3 to TRBJ2-7; 8 bases are shared with TRBD1. The CDR3 extends over 14 amino acids. The junction had 11 bases not matched to a gene; V was cut back by 7 bases and J by 6 bases. Per the germline V gene, CDR1 is ENHRY and CDR2 is SYGVKD. The CDR3 coding sequence is TGTGCCATCACTCTGGACAGGGAGCTACGCGAGCAGTACTTC. This gives the protein CAITLDRELREQYF.

This clonotype was observed a handful of times. The library was built for alpha chains, so this beta chain is an off-target read and its size means little. The V gene is TRBV12-5, the J gene TRBJ1-2; D may be TRBD1 (5 bases). The CDR3 covers 15 residues. Trimming pared 1 base from V and 5 bases from J, leaving 14 bases between. Germline V gives CDR1 LGHNT, CDR2 FRNRAP. The CDR3 loop is CASGLEAGNLYGYTF. The CDR3 DNA reads as TGTGCTAGTGGTTTGGAAGCAGGGAACTTATATGGCTACACCTTC. Together with reference TRBV12-5 and TRBJ1-2, the CDR3 gives the full variable domain: DARVTQTPRHKVTEMGQEVTMRCQPILGHNTVFWYRQTMMQGLELLAYFRNRAPLDDSGMPKDRFSAEMPDATLATLKIQPSEPRDSAVYFCASGLEAGNLYGYTFGSGTRLTVV.

This clonotype was seen only a few times. Being off target in a library aimed at alpha chains, this beta chain has a size of little meaning. The chain recombines TRBV27 with TRBJ1-2, with a tentative D call TRBD1 (6 bases). V lost 3 bases to trimming and J lost 0 bases, with 11 bases between them. The CDR3 has 15 amino acids. Looked up from germline, CDR1 is MNHEY and CDR2 is SMNVEV (reference sequence). CDR3: CASSLGTGSNYGYTF. The CDR3 nucleotides read TGTGCCAGCAGTTTGGGTACAGGGTCTAACTATGGCTACACCTTC.

This clonotype has at least ten counts. This beta chain turned up in a library designed for alpha chains; as an off-target read, its abundance says little. The V call is TRBV3-1, the J call TRBJ2-4; 8 bases fit TRBD2. Germline V CDR1 and CDR2: LGHDT, YNNKEL (reference sequence). The CDR3 extends over 15 amino acids. J was trimmed by 8 bases and V by 4 bases; bases with no gene match: 10. In DNA form, the CDR3 reads TGTGCCAGCAGCCCCCTTGACGGAGCGGGGGACATTCAGTACTTC. This translates into CASSPLDGAGDIQYF.

This clonotype has just a few counts. This beta chain is off target for a library built for alpha chains, so its abundance means little. The chain employs TRBV19 and TRBJ2-1, with 9 bases that match TRBD1. This CDR3 comprises 16 residues. V gave up 1 base and J gave up 1 base; unmatched junction bases: 2. Germline CDR1 and CDR2: LNHDA and SQIVND (reference sequence). Here the CDR3 DNA reads TGTGCCAGTAGTATAGGGGGGACAGGGTCCTACAATGAGCAGTTCTTC. Amino acid sequence: CASSIGGTGSYNEQFF.

By its share, this clonotype is medium-sized (0.01 to 0.1%). As an off-target read in a library built for alpha chains, this beta chain has a frequency of little significance. The chain uses TRBV5-1 and TRBJ2-2; 7 bases line up with TRBD1. Germline CDR1 and CDR2: SGHRS and YFSETQ. The CDR3 sequence is 15 residues long. V shed 4 bases and J 4 bases; nucleotides not matched to a gene: 7. DNA of the CDR3: TGCGCCAGCAGCCTACAGGGGAAAAGCACCGGGGAGCTGTTTTTT. Translated: CASSLQGKSTGELFF.